These 24 T cell receptor beta chains were sequenced from one sample in a study of CD8 T cells in ankylosing spondylitis. MiXCR was run by TCRdb on the 5' RACE reads, yielding one entry per CDR3 protein. The data contain 39,000 or so distinct CDR3 sequences, less than 4% of them singletons. Sequencing was performed on blood, either unsorted or a sorted T cell fraction (not recorded which). The receptors originated from a male donor with ankylosing spondylitis or in good health (not recorded which).

This clonotype was counted at least ten times. The V call is TRBV9, the J call TRBJ2-6; no definite D call. This CDR3 region has 15 residues. V was cut by 4 bases and J by 1 base, with 9 bases left in between. CDR1 is SGDLS, CDR2 YYNGEE, per germline. In DNA, the CDR3 is TGTGCCAGCAGCTTAATGTCTTCTGGGGCCAACGTCCTGACTTTC. This gives the protein CASSLMSSGANVLTF. Full variable domain (remainder filled in from reference TRBV9 and TRBJ2-6): DSGVTQTPKHLITATGQRVTLRCSPRSGDLSVYWYQQSLDQGLQFLIQYYNGEERAKGNILERFSAQQFPDLHSELNLSSLELGDSALYFCASSLMSSGANVLTFGAGSRLTVL.

This clonotype was seen at least ten times. The chain combines TRBV9 with TRBJ2-1; 9 bases agree with TRBD2. The CDR3 has 16 amino acids. The V and J ends lost 4 bases and 1 base, in that order; junction bases with no gene match: 6. Germline loops: CDR1 SGDLS, CDR2 YYNGEE. CDR3 protein: CASSPSGKGSYNEQFF. The CDR3, as DNA: TGTGCCAGCAGCCCTAGCGGGAAAGGGTCCTACAATGAGCAGTTCTTC.

This clonotype was counted ten times or more. The chain combines TRBV9 with TRBJ2-1, with 9 bases aligning to TRBD1. The V gene end was trimmed by 3 bases and the J gene end by 7 bases; junction bases not matched to a gene: 5. From germline, CDR1 is SGDLS and CDR2 YYNGEE. The CDR3 is 14 amino acids. DNA for the CDR3: TGTGCCAGCAGCGCACAGGGGGCGAGGAATGAGCAGTTCTTC. This encodes CASSAQGARNEQFF.

This clonotype has a count of ten or more. The chain combines TRBV9 with TRBJ2-5; weak D call: TRBD2 (5 bases). The CDR3 covers 13 residues. V was cut by 3 bases and J by 2 bases, with 8 bases left in between. Per the germline V gene, CDR1 is SGDLS and CDR2 is YYNGEE. The CDR3 DNA reads TGTGCCAGCAGCGCAAGACTACAAGAGACCCAGTACTTC. Translated: CASSARLQETQYF.

This clonotype occurred once. A much bigger clone sits one base away, suggesting this may be a read error. The chain couples TRBV9 to TRBJ2-5; 9 nucleotides agree with TRBD1. The CDR3 totals 17 residues. Germline-derived CDR1 and CDR2 are SGDLS and YYNGEE. The chain's CDR3 is CASSPTIDRGIPPAQDF. The CDR3 nucleotides are TGTGCCAGCAGCCCGACTATTGACAGGGGGATCCCCCCGGCGCAGGACTTC.

In its sample, this clonotype was seen many times. The genes are TRBV9 and TRBJ2-1; 10 nucleotides line up with TRBD2. The CDR3 has 15 amino acids. Per the germline V gene, CDR1 is SGDLS and CDR2 is YYNGEE. V dropped 3 bases and J dropped 3; count of bases not matched to a gene: 3. The CDR3 nucleotides read TGTGCCAGCAGCGAACTAGCGGGACGCTACAATGAGCAGTTCTTC. Its translation: CASSELAGRYNEQFF.

This clonotype was seen at least ten times. This chain connects TRBV9 to TRBJ2-1; D is ambiguous. The germline CDR1 and CDR2 sequences are SGDLS and YYNGEE. The CDR3 has 11 residues. V was clipped by 0 bases and J by 10 bases, with 5 bases between them. CDR3 residues: CASSVEGEQFF. As DNA, the CDR3 is TGTGCCAGCAGCGTAGAGGGAGAGCAGTTCTTC.

This clonotype has at least ten counts. The chain combines TRBV9 with TRBJ2-3, with D uncertain. V was pared by 7 bases and J by 4 bases, with 10 bases between. CDR3 size: 12 residues. CDR1 and CDR2 (germline): SGDLS, YYNGEE. CDR3 loop: CASGSSADTQYF. CDR3 DNA: TGTGCCAGCGGGTCTAGTGCAGATACGCAGTATTTT.

This clonotype came up many times. The chain uses TRBV9 and TRBJ2-3; D uncertain. This CDR3 contains 13 residues. With 4 bases removed from V and 5 bases from J, the gap between germline ends came to 11 bases. Per the germline V gene, CDR1 is SGDLS and CDR2 is YYNGEE. The CDR3 bases are TGTGCCAGCAGCCCATCCTGGTTAGATACGCAGTATTTT. This gives the protein CASSPSWLDTQYF.

This clonotype showed up many times. The chain uses TRBV9 and TRBJ2-4; D is perhaps TRBD2 (5 bases). The CDR3 loop spans 14 amino acids. CDR1 and CDR2 (germline): SGDLS, YYNGEE. V dropped 3 bases and J dropped 8 bases, with 15 bases sitting between them. The CDR3 loop reads CASSARAQADIQYF. CDR3 DNA sequence: TGTGCCAGCAGCGCCCGGGCCCAAGCGGACATTCAGTACTTC.

In its sample, this clonotype was seen many times. The CDR3: CASSVGGLGTDTQYF. As DNA, the CDR3 is TGTGCCAGCAGCGTCGGGGGGCTGGGCACAGATACGCAGTATTTT. The chain combines TRBV9 with TRBJ2-3; D possibly corresponds to TRBD2 (7 bases). This CDR3 has 15 amino acids. The germline V gene encodes CDR1 SGDLS and CDR2 YYNGEE. Trimming pared 2 bases from V and 1 base from J, leaving 11 bases between.

Ten or more counts support this clonotype. V is TRBV9 and J is TRBJ2-1; D ambiguous. Germline V lookup: CDR1 SGDLS, CDR2 YYNGEE. The CDR3 has 14 amino acids. Deletions cut 0 bases from V and 5 bases from J, with 9 bases between. The CDR3 coding sequence is TGTGCCAGCAGCGTAGTCCCGGAAAACAATGAGCAGTTCTTC. It codes for CASSVVPENNEQFF.

This clonotype was observed at least ten times. The V gene is TRBV9, the J gene TRBJ2-3; D gene uncertain. Trimming took off 0 bases at V and 2 bases at J, with 10 bases between the two ends. The CDR3 consists of 15 residues. Germline values: CDR1 SGDLS, CDR2 YYNGEE. DNA of the CDR3: TGTGCCAGCAGCGTAGCGACGGTCGCCACAGATACGCAGTATTTT. It encodes CASSVATVATDTQYF.

This clonotype was seen many times. This chain joins TRBV9 and TRBJ1-6, with D perhaps TRBD1 (5 bases). From germline, CDR1 is SGDLS and CDR2 YYNGEE. The CDR3 has 16 residues. Trimming shortened V by 0 bases and J by 2 bases, and 9 bases separated the two germline ends. CDR3 residues: CASSVEAGTYNSPLHF. The CDR3 DNA sequence: TGTGCCAGCAGCGTAGAGGCAGGGACCTATAATTCACCCCTCCACTTT.

This clonotype was observed at least ten times. The rearrangement joins TRBV9 to TRBJ2-2; no reliable D call. Trimming removed 0 bases from V and 6 bases from J, with 6 bases in between. The germline V gene has CDR1 SGDLS and CDR2 YYNGEE. There are 13 residues in the CDR3. The CDR3 DNA follows: TGTGCCAGCAGCGTAGCTGGTCCCGGGGAGCTGTTTTTT. Residues: CASSVAGPGELFF.

This clonotype showed up just a few times. The V call is TRBV9, the J call TRBJ2-1, with D unresolved. The CDR3 has 15 residues. Between the trimmed V and J ends, which lost 0 bases and 0 bases, there was a span of 7 bases. Germline CDR1 and CDR2: SGDLS and YYNGEE. CDR3 coding DNA: TGTGCCAGCAGCGTAGACACCTCCTCCTACAATGAGCAGTTCTTC. Its translation is CASSVDTSSYNEQFF.

In this sample, this clonotype turned up many times. This chain uses TRBV9 with TRBJ1-1; D is unclear. This CDR3 has 14 residues. Deletions cut 0 bases from V and 0 bases from J, with 6 bases between. Per germline, CDR1 SGDLS and CDR2 YYNGEE. The CDR3 loop is CASSVDSMNTEAFF. The CDR3 DNA reads TGTGCCAGCAGCGTAGATTCCATGAACACTGAAGCTTTCTTT. The full variable domain, its missing parts supplied by reference TRBV9 and TRBJ1-1, is DSGVTQTPKHLITATGQRVTLRCSPRSGDLSVYWYQQSLDQGLQFLIQYYNGEERAKGNILERFSAQQFPDLHSELNLSSLELGDSALYFCASSVDSMNTEAFFGQGTRLTVV.

This clonotype was seen ten or more times. The chain has TRBV9 and TRBJ2-2; 8 positions match TRBD2. The CDR3 totals 16 residues. V lost 4 bases to trimming and J lost 6 bases; unmatched junction nucleotides: 11. In germline, CDR1 is SGDLS, CDR2 YYNGEE. The CDR3 reads CASSSRAGVAAGELFF. The CDR3 bases are TGTGCCAGCAGCTCTCGAGCGGGAGTGGCAGCCGGGGAGCTGTTTTTT.

This chain links TRBV9 with TRBJ1-1; TRBD1 matches 12 bases. In germline, CDR1 is SGDLS, CDR2 YYNGEE. This CDR3 has 15 residues. Losses at the gene ends were 4 bases for V and 8 bases for J; bases not matched to a gene: 9. Here the CDR3 DNA reads TGTGCCAGCAGCTCCGGGACAGGGGGCTTGGCAGAAGCTTTCTTT. It is translated as CASSSGTGGLAEAFF.

This clonotype was recorded at least ten times. The DNA for the CDR3 is TGTGCCAGCAGCGCCGGGGGACAGGGGTATAATGAGCAGTTCTTC. Its protein is CASSAGGQGYNEQFF. This chain joins TRBV9 and TRBJ2-1; the match to TRBD1 covers 10 bases. This CDR3 has 15 amino acids. Germline CDR1 and CDR2: SGDLS and YYNGEE. V shed 3 bases and J 7 bases; nucleotides not matched to a gene: 7.

There are many counts of this clonotype. An end of the junction differs from the germline gene, which may be a read error. V is TRBV9 and J is TRBJ1-3; no reliable D call. The CDR3 runs to 18 residues. Looked up from germline, CDR1 is SGDLS and CDR2 is YYNGEE. This chain's CDR3 is CASSVEPHRPNSGKTIYF. CDR3 coding DNA: TGTGCCAGCAGCGTAGAGCCACACCGGCCCAACTCTGGAAAAACCATATATTTT.

In this sample, this clonotype turned up many times. The chain employs TRBV9 and TRBJ2-1; a possible D gene is TRBD1 (6 bases). This CDR3 comprises 14 residues. Germline values: CDR1 SGDLS, CDR2 YYNGEE. V dropped 0 bases and J dropped 3 bases, with 7 bases sitting between them. The CDR3 region has the DNA TGTGCCAGCAGCGTAGAGGGGGTCTACAATGAGCAGTTCTTC. It yields the protein CASSVEGVYNEQFF.

This clonotype came up many times. This chain connects TRBV9 to TRBJ2-3; TRBD1 matches at 9 bases. CDR1 SGDLS and CDR2 YYNGEE come from the germline V gene. The length of the CDR3 is 18 residues. V gave up 1 base and J gave up 1 base; unmatched junction bases: 10. CDR3 nucleotides: TGTGCCAGCAGCGTACGACAGGGGGTTGGTTTAGGCACAGATACGCAGTATTTT. It specifies CASSVRQGVGLGTDTQYF.

This clonotype was observed many times. The V and J genes are TRBV9 and TRBJ2-3; D ambiguous. The CDR3 loop spans 16 amino acids. Trimming stripped 0 bases from V and 1 base from J, with 12 bases between. Germline-derived CDR1 and CDR2 are SGDLS and YYNGEE. The CDR3 DNA is TGTGCCAGCAGCGTAGAGGCAGGTCACGGCACAGATACGCAGTATTTT. It encodes CASSVEAGHGTDTQYF.